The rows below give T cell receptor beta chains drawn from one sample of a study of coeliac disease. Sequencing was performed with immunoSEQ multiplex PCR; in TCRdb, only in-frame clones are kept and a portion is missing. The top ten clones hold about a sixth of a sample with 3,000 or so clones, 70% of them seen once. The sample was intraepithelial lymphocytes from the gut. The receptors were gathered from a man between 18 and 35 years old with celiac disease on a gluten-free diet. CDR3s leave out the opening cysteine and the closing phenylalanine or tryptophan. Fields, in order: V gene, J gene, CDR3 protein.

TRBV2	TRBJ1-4	ASTTGGIPEKLF
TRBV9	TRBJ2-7	ASSVGQVPYEQY
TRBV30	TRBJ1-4	AWSPPGVTGLTRPHEKLF
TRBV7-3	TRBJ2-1	ASSPVAGPTAEQF
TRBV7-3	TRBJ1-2	ASSLDGQGTGYGYT
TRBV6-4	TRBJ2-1	ASSERDSNEQF
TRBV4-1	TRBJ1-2	ASSQDRTGPYYGYT
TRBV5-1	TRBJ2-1	ASSLGSHYNEQF
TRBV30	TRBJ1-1	AWSPRGMNTEAF
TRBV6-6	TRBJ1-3	ASSFLGAGNTIY
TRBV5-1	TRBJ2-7	ASSGGGPYEQY
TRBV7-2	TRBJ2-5	ASSLVAQVKDQETQY